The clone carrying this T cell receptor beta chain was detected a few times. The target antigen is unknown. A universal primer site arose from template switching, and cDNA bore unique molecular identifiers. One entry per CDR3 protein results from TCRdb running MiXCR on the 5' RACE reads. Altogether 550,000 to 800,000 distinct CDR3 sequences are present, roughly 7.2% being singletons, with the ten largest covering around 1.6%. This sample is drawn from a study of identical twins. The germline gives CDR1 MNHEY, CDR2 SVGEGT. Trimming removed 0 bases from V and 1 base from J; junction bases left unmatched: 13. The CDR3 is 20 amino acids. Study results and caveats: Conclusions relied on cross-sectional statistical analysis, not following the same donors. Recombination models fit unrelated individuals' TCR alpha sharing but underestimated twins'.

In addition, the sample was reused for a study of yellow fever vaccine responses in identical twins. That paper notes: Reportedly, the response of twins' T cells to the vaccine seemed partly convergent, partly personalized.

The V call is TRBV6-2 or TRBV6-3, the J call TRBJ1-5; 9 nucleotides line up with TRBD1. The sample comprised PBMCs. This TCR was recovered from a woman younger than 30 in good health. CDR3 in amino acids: CASSYSTGTGTYPSNQPQHF. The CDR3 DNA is TGTGCCAGCAGTTACTCAACCGGGACAGGGACCTACCCGAGCAATCAGCCCCAGCATTTT.